The sequence of this T cell receptor (beta chain) was determined in a study of CD8 T cells in ankylosing spondylitis. Study outcomes and limitations: As reported, disease-linked clones showed significant enrichment in matched ankylosing spondylitis synovial fluid.

Making use of molecular barcodes, quantitative 5'-RACE generated TCR beta libraries. TCRdb passed the 5' RACE reads through MiXCR, listing each CDR3 protein once. The sample shows about 240,000 distinct CDR3 sequences, about 9.1% of them seen only once. This clonotype was picked up many times. Its antigen is as yet unknown. This CDR3 contains 13 residues. The ends were cut back, 5 bases at V and 2 bases at J, with 9 bases in the middle. Germline-derived CDR1 and CDR2 are LGHDT and YNNKEL (reference sequence). The chain couples TRBV3-1 to TRBJ2-5, with TRBD1 as a possible D gene (6 bases). This sequence originates from a male donor with ankylosing spondylitis or in good health (not recorded which). The specimen was blood, either unsorted or a sorted T cell fraction (not recorded which). As DNA, the CDR3 is TGTGCCAGCAGCTTCGGACAGCAAGAGACCCAGTACTTC. Translated: CASSFGQQETQYF.